The rows below give T cell receptor beta chains drawn from one sample of a study of T-cell memory formation after mild COVID-19. TCRdb reanalysed the 5' RACE reads using MiXCR and keeps one entry per CDR3 protein. The sample carries about 430,000 distinct CDR3 sequences, approximately 25% recorded once. Sample: PBMCs or a T cell subset sorted from them (not recorded which). Receptors originate from an adult woman who had mild COVID-19 (a few samples of this study predate the infection). Cell type and time point are not known. The CDR3 runs from the conserved cysteine through the conserved F or W. The D gene is left open where the match is weak. Rows give clone size only sometimes, using once, few, many, or a class for an expanded clone.

j_call clone_size v_call d_call cdr3_length cdr3_nt cdr3_aa
TRBJ2-2 . TRBV20-1 TRBD2 15 TGCAGTGCTAGCGGCGGGGGGGCCGACGCCGGGGAGCTGTTTTTT CSASGGGADAGELFF
TRBJ1-2 few TRBV6-6 . 14 TGTGCCAGCACCCCCGTCGGGGGGCCGGGAGGCTACACCTTC CASTPVGGPGGYTF
TRBJ1-2 . TRBV12-3/TRBV12-4 . 13 TGTGCCAGCAGTTTCAGGGCAGCTCTTGGCTACACCTTC CASSFRAALGYTF
TRBJ1-4 . TRBV4-2 TRBD1 21 TGTGCCAGCAGCCAAGAGATGATGGGATCGACAGGGGGCCAAACTAATGAAAAACTGTTTTTT CASSQEMMGSTGGQTNEKLFF
TRBJ2-1 . TRBV9 TRBD2 17 TGTGCCAGCAGCTTACGTCCGGGACTAGCGGAGGACAATGAGCAGTTCTTC CASSLRPGLAEDNEQFF
TRBJ2-3 . TRBV4-2 TRBD2 15 TGTGCCAGCAGCCGGTATAGCGGGAGAGCAGATACGCAGTATTTT CASSRYSGRADTQYF
TRBJ1-5 . TRBV12-3/TRBV12-4 . 18 TGTGCCAGCAGTTTCAGAGGAGGGGGGGCGCGGGGCAATCAGCCCCAGCATTTT CASSFRGGGARGNQPQHF
TRBJ2-1 . TRBV20-1 . 13 TGCAGTGTCGGACTATACTCCTACAATGAGCAGTTCTTC CSVGLYSYNEQFF
TRBJ1-1 . TRBV29-1 . 13 TGCAGCGGGCAACAGGGAGACCACACTGAAGCTTTCTTT CSGQQGDHTEAFF
TRBJ2-1 . TRBV12-3/TRBV12-4 TRBD2 19 TGTGCCAGCAGTAGTAAAGCGGGGGCCAGCTTCGGTTCCTACAATGAGCAGTTCTTC CASSSKAGASFGSYNEQFF
TRBJ2-2 . TRBV20-1 TRBD1 17 TGCAGTGGTCAGACAACCACGGGACAGGCAGGCACCGGGGAGCTGTTTTTT CSGQTTTGQAGTGELFF
TRBJ1-1 . TRBV20-1 . 14 TGCAGTGCTAGGGAGGCAGGGTTGAACACTGAAGCTTTCTTT CSAREAGLNTEAFF
TRBJ2-3 . TRBV12-3/TRBV12-4 TRBD2 16 TGTGCCAGCGATACTAGCGGGAGAGGGTTCACAGATACGCAGTATTTT CASDTSGRGFTDTQYF
TRBJ1-5 . TRBV6-5 . 14 TGTGCCAGCAGCCCTTCCACAGGGAATCAGCCCCAGCATTTT CASSPSTGNQPQHF
TRBJ1-2 few TRBV6-5 TRBD1 17 TGTGCCAGCAGTTTTTCTAACAGGGGGTTCCCTTACTATGGCTACACCTTC CASSFSNRGFPYYGYTF
TRBJ2-7 once TRBV7-3 . 15 TGTGCCAGCAGCTTAACGGGGGGCGCTGACTCCGAGCAGTACTTC CASSLTGGADSEQYF
TRBJ2-7 . TRBV3-1 . 16 TGTGCCAGCAGCCTGGATTACCGGGACGGTACCTACGAGCAGTACTTC CASSLDYRDGTYEQYF
TRBJ2-7 few TRBV6-1 . 14 TGTGCCAGCAGCTCCAGCACAGCAGACTACGAGCAGTACTTC CASSSSTADYEQYF